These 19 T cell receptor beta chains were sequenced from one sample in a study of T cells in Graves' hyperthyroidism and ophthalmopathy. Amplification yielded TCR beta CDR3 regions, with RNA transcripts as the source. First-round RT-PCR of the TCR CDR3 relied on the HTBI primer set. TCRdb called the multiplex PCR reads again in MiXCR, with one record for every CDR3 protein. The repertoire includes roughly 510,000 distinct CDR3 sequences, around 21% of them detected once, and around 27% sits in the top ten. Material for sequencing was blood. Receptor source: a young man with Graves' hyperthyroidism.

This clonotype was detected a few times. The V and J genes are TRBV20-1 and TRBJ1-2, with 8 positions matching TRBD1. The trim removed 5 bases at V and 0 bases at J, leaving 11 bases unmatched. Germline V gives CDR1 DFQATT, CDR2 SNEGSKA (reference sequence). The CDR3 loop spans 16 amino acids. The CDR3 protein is CSASGTGSGTNYGYTF. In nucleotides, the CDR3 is TGCAGTGCTTCCGGGACAGGCTCCGGGACTAACTATGGCTACACCTTC.

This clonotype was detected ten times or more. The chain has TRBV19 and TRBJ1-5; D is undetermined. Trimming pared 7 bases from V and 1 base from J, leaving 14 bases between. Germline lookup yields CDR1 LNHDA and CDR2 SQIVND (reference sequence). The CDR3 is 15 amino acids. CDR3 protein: CASKVGWVSNQPQHF. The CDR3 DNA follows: TGTGCCAGTAAGGTAGGGTGGGTAAGCAATCAGCCCCAGCATTTT.

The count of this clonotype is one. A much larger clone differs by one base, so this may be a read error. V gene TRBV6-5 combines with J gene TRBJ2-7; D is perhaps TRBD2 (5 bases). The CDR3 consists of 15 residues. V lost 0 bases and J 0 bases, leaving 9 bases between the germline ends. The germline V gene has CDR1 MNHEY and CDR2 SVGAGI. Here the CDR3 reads CASSYSTGISYEQYF. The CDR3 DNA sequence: TGTGCCAGCAGTTACTCGACCGGGATCTCCTACGAGCAGTACTTC.

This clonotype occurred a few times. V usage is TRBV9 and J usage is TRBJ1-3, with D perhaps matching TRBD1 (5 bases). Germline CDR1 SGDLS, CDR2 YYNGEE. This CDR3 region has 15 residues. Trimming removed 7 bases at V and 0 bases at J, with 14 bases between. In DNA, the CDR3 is TGTGCCAGCCAGAGACAGCCAAACTCTGGAAACACCATATATTTT. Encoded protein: CASQRQPNSGNTIYF. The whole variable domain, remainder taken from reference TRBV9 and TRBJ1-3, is DSGVTQTPKHLITATGQRVTLRCSPRSGDLSVYWYQQSLDQGLQFLIQYYNGEERAKGNILERFSAQQFPDLHSELNLSSLELGDSALYFCASQRQPNSGNTIYFGEGSWLTVV.

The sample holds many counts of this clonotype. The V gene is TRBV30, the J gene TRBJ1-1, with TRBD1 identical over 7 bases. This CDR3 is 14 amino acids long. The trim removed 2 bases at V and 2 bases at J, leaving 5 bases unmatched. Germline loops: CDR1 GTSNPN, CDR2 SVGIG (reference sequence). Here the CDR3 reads CAWSRTGRNTEAFF. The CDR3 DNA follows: TGTGCCTGGAGTCGGACAGGAAGAAACACTGAAGCTTTCTTT.

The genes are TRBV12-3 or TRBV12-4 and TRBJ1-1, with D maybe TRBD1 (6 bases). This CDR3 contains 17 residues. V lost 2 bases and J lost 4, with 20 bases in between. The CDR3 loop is CASSLILSGGVSTEAFF. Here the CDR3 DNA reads TGTGCCAGCAGTTTAATCCTCTCTGGGGGCGTAAGCACTGAAGCTTTCTTT.

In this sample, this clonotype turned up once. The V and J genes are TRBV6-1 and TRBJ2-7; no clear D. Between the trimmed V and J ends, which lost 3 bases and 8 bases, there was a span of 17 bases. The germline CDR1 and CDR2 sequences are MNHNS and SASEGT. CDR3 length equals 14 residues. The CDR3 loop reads CASSEDQSVRKQYF. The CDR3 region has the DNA TGTGCCAGCAGTGAGGATCAAAGCGTACGAAAGCAGTACTTC.

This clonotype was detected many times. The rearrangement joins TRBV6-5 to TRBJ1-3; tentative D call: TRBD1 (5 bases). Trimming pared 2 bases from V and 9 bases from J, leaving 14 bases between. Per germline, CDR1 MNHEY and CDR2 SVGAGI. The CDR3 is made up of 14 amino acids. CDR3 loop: CASSYDPNGGTIYF. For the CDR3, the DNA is TGTGCCAGCAGTTACGACCCCAACGGGGGCACCATATATTTT.

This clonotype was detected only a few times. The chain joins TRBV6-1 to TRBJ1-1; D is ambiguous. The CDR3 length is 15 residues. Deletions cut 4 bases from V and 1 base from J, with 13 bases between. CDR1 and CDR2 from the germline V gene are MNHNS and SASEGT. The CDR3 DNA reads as TGTGCCAGCAGTGCGCGGGAGGTAGGGAACACTGAAGCTTTCTTT. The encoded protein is CASSAREVGNTEAFF.

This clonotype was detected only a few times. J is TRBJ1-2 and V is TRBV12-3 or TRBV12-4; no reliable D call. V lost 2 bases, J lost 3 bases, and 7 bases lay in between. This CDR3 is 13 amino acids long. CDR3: CASSLLIYYGYTF. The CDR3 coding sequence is TGTGCCAGCAGTTTACTGATTTACTATGGCTACACCTTC.

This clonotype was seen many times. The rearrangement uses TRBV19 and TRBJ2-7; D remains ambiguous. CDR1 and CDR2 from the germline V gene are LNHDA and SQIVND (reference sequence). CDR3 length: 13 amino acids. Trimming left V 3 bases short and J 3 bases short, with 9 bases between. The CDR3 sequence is CASSIGQNYEQYF. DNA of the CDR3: TGTGCCAGTAGTATCGGGCAGAACTACGAGCAGTACTTC. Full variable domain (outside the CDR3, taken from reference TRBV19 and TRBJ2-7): DGGITQSPKYLFRKEGQNVTLSCEQNLNHDAMYWYRQDPGQGLRLIYYSQIVNDFQKGDIAEGYSVSREKKESFPLTVTSAQKNPTAFYLCASSIGQNYEQYFGPGTRLTVT.

Here the CDR3 DNA reads TGCAGCGTTGTACAAGAAAGCTCCTACGAGCAGTACTTC. It encodes CSVVQESSYEQYF. The chain combines TRBV29-1 with TRBJ2-7; D is undetermined. Trimming stripped 4 bases from V and 0 bases from J, with 10 bases between. The germline CDR1 and CDR2 sequences are SQVTM and ANQGSEA. The CDR3 has 13 residues.

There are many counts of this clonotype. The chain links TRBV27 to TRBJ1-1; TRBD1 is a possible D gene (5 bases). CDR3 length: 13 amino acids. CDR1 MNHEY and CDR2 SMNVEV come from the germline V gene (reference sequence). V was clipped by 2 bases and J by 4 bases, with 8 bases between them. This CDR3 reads CASSLGAVTEAFF. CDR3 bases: TGTGCCAGCAGTTTAGGGGCAGTCACTGAAGCTTTCTTT.

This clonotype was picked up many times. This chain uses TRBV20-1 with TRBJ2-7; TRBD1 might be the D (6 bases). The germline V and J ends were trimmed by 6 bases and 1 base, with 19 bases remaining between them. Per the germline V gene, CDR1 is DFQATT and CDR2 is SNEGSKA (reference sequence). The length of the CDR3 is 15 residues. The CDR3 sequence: CSANAGDTVSYEQYF. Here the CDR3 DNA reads TGCAGTGCAAACGCCGGGGACACTGTGTCCTACGAGCAGTACTTC.

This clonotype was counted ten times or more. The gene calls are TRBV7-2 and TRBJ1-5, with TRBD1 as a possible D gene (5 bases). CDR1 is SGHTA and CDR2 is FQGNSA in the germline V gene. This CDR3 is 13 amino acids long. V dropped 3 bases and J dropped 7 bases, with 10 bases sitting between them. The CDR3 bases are TGTGCCAGCAGCTTTGCAGGGACGCAGCCCCAGCATTTT. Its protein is CASSFAGTQPQHF.

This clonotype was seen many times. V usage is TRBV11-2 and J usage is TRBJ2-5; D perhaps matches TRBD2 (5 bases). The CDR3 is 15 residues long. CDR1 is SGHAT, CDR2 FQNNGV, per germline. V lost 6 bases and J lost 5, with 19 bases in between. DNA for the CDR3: TGTGCCAGCAGTCCTAGAGTCGGGGATGGGGAGACCCAGTACTTC. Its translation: CASSPRVGDGETQYF. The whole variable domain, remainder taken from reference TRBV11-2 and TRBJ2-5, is EAGVAQSPRYKIIEKRQSVAFWCNPISGHATLYWYQQILGQGPKLLIQFQNNGVVDDSQLPKDRFSAERLKGVDSTLKIQPAKLEDSAVYLCASSPRVGDGETQYFGPGTRLLVL.

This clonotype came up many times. Here the CDR3 DNA reads TGTGCCTGGAGTGTACGGGACTTATGGCTCTCTGGAAACACCATATATTTT. This translates into CAWSVRDLWLSGNTIYF. The chain employs TRBV30 and TRBJ1-3; possible D gene TRBD1, 5 bases. The V gene lost 0 bases and the J gene lost 0 bases, with 15 bases spanning the gap. Germline V gene lookup returns CDR1 GTSNPN and CDR2 SVGIG (reference sequence). The CDR3 runs to 17 residues.

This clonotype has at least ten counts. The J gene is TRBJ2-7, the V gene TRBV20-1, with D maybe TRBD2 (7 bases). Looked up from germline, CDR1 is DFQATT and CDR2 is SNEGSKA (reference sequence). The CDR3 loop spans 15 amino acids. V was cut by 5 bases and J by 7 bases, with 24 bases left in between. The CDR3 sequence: CSAPGQSAGALEQYF. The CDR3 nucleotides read TGCAGTGCTCCTGGACAGTCTGCGGGGGCCTTGGAGCAGTACTTC.

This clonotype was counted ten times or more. The CDR3 DNA reads as TGCAGTGCTAGAGCCAGGGTACCTTACGAGCAGTACTTC. Translation gives CSARARVPYEQYF. The chain links TRBV20-1 to TRBJ2-7, with D possibly matching TRBD1 (5 bases). Germline-derived CDR1 and CDR2 are DFQATT and SNEGSKA (reference sequence). Trimming took off 1 base at V and 4 bases at J, with 11 bases between the two ends. CDR3 length: 13 amino acids.